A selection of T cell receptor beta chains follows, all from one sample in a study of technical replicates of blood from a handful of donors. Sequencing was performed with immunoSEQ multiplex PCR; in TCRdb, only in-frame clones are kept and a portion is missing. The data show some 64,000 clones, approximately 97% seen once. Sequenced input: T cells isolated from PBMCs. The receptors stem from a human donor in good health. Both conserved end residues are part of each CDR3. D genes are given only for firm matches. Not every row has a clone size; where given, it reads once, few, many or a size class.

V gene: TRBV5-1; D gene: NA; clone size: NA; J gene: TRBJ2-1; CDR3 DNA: TGCGCCAGCACTGATACAGGGAATAGACGTTTTATGGGGAATGAGCAGTTCTTC; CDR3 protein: CASTDTGNRRFMGNEQFF
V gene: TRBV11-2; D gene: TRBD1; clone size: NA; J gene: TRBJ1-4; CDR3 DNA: TGTGCCAGCAGCTTAGTACCGGGACAGTTTAATGAAAAACTGTTTTTT; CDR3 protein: CASSLVPGQFNEKLFF
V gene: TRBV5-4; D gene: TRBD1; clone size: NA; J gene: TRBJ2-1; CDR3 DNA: TGTGCCAGCAGTCACGAATGGGACAGCTCCTACAATGAGCAGTTCTTC; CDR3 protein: CASSHEWDSSYNEQFF
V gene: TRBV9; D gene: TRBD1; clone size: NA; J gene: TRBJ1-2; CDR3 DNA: TGTGCCAGCAGCTCAGGGGGCAGGGAAGGCTATGGCTACACCTTC; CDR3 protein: CASSSGGREGYGYTF
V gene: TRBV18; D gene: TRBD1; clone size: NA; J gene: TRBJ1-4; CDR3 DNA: TGTGCCAGCTCACCAATAACAGGGGAGAATGAAAAACTGTTTTTT; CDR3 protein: CASSPITGENEKLFF
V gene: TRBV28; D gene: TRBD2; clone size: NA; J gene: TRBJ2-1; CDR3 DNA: TGTGCCAGCAGTGCCTGGAGCGGGAGAGCCAACAATGAGCAGTTCTTC; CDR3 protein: CASSAWSGRANNEQFF
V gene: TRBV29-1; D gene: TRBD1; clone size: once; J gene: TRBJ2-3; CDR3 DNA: TGCAGCGTGTTGGACAGGGGGCTTTATGGAGATACGCAGTATTTT; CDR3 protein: CSVLDRGLYGDTQYF
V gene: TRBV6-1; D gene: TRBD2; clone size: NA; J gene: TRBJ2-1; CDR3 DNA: TGTGCCAGCAGTCAGCGGGGAAGCTCCTACAATGAGCAGTTCTTC; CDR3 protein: CASSQRGSSYNEQFF
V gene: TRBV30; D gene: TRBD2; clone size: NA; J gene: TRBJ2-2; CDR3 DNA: TGTGCCTGGAGTGTAAGCGGGGGGGCCGATACCGGGGAGCTGTTTTTT; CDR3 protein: CAWSVSGGADTGELFF
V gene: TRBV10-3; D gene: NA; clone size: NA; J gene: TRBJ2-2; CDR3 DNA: TGTGCCATTCTTCCCGGGACTCTGAACACCGGGGAGCTGTTTTTT; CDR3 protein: CAILPGTLNTGELFF
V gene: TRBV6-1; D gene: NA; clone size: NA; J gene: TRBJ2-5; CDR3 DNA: TGTGCCAGCAATAACTTTCTTGGAGAGACCCAGTACTTC; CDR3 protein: CASNNFLGETQYF
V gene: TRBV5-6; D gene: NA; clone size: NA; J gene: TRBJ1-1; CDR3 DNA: TGTGCCAGCAGCTTGGTACAGGTGGGGACTGAAGCTTTCTTT; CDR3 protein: CASSLVQVGTEAFF
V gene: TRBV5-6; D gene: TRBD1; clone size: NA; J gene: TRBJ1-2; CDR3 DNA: TGTGCCAGCAGCCTGGGGACAGGGGATGGCTACACCTTC; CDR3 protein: CASSLGTGDGYTF
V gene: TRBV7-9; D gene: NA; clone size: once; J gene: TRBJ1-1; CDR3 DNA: TGTGCCAGCAGCTGGGGGGGATTGAACACTGAAGCTTTCTTT; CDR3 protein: CASSWGGLNTEAFF
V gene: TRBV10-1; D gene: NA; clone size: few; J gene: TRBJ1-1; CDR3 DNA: TGCGCCAGCAGAGGAGGCACGAACACTGAAGCTTTCTTT; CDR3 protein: CASRGGTNTEAFF
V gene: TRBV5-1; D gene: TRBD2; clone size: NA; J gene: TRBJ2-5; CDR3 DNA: TGCGCCAGCAGTCCCCGGGTAGCGGGGGGTTTCCAGGGGACCCAGTACTTC; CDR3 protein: CASSPRVAGGFQGTQYF
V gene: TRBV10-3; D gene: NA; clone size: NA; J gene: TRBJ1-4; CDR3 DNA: TGTGCCATCAGGGGGGGGATTAATGAAAAACTGTTTTTT; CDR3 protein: CAIRGGINEKLFF
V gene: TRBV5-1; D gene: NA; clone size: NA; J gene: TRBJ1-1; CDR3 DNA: TGCGCCAGCAGCTTCCCGGGAACTGAAGCTTTCTTT; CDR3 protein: CASSFPGTEAFF
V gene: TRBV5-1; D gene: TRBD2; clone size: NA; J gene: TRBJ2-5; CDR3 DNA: TGCGCCAGCACCTCTAGCGGAGTTCGGCAAGAGACCCAGTACTTC; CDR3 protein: CASTSSGVRQETQYF
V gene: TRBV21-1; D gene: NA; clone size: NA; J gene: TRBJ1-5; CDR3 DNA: TGTGCCAGCAGCAAATGGGGAGGGCGTGGGGGTAGCAATCAGCCCCAGCATTTT; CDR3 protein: CASSKWGGRGGSNQPQHF
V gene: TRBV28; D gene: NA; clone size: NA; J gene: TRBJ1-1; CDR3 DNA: TGTGCCAGCAGACCAACTTGGGGAGCGGCTGAAGCTTTCTTT; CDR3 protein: CASRPTWGAAEAFF
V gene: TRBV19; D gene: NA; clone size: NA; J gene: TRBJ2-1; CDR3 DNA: TGTGCCAGTTCCCCCGCGCGCAATGAGCAGTTCTTC; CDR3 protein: CASSPARNEQFF
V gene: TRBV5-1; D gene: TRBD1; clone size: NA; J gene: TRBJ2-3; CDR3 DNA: TGCGCCAGCGGGACAGGATCGGATACGCAGTATTTT; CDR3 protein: CASGTGSDTQYF
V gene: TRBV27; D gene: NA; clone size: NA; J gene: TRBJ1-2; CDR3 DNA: TGTGCCAGCAGTATAATAGGGGGAAAAAACTATGGCTACACCTTC; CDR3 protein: CASSIIGGKNYGYTF
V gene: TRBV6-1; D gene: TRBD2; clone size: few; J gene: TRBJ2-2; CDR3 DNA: TGTGCCGACAAACGCGGGAGGGGGTTAGGGGAGCTGTTTTTT; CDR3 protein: CADKRGRGLGELFF
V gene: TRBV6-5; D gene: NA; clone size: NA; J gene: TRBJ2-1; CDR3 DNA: TGTGCCAGCAGTTACTCTCTCGCTAACCGCAATGAGCAGTTCTTC; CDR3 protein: CASSYSLANRNEQFF
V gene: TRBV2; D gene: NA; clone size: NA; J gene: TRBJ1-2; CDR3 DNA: TGTGCCAGCAGGACCGGGGTTTACTATGGCTACACCTTC; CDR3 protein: CASRTGVYYGYTF
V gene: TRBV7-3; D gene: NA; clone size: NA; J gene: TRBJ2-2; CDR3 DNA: TGTGCCAGCAGCCCCGGACTACTCCGGGGCACCGGGGAGCTGTTTTTT; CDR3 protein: CASSPGLLRGTGELFF
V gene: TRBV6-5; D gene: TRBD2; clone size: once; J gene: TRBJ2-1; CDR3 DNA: TGTGCCAGCAGTTCCCCACCTAGCGGGAACCTCAATGAGCAGTTCTTC; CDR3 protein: CASSSPPSGNLNEQFF
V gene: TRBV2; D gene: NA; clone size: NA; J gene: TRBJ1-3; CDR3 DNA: TGTGCCAGCAAGGAAGGGGGAGGAAACACCATATATTTT; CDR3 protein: CASKEGGGNTIYF
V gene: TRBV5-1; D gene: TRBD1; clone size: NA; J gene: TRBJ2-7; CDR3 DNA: TGCGCCAGCAGCTACGCAACCGGGACAGCTTACGAGCAGTACTTC; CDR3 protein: CASSYATGTAYEQYF
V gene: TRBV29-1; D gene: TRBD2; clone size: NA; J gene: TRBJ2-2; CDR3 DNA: TGCAGCGCCGGACTAGCGGGAGAGCTTGGTACCGGGGAGCTGTTTTTT; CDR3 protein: CSAGLAGELGTGELFF
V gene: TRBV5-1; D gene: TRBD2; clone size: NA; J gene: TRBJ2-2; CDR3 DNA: TGCGCCAGCAGCTTGGCCGGACTAGCGGGGGCCGGGGAGCTGTTTTTT; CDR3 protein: CASSLAGLAGAGELFF
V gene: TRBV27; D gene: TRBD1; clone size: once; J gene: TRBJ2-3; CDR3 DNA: TGTGCCAGCAGTTTAGAACAGGGGTATGGGGGCACAGATACGCAGTATTTT; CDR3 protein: CASSLEQGYGGTDTQYF
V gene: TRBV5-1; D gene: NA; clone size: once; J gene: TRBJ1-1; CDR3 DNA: TGCGCCAGCAGCTTGGCCTCCGGGGGGGGCACTGAAGCTTTCTTT; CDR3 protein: CASSLASGGGTEAFF
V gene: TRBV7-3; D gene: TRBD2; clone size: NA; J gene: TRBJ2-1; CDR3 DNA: TGTGCCAGCAGCGATCTGCGAAAGATAGCGGGGGGGCCTGGTGAGCAGTTCTTC; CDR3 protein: CASSDLRKIAGGPGEQFF
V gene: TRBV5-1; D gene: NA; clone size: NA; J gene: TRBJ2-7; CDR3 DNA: TGCGCCAGCAGCTTGGAACGCGGGTTTACCTACGAGCAGTACTTC; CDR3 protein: CASSLERGFTYEQYF
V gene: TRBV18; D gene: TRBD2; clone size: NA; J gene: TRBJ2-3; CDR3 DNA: TGTGCCAGCTCACCACCACAGCGGGGGGGCACAGATACGCAGTATTTT; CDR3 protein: CASSPPQRGGTDTQYF
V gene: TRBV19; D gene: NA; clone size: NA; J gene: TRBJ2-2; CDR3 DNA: TGTGCCAGTAGTTTCTGGGGGCGTCGGGGCACCGGGGAGCTGTTTTTT; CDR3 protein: CASSFWGRRGTGELFF
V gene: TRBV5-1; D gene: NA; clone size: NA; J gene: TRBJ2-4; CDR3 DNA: TGCGCCAGCAGCTTTGCGGCTCGAGACGTTCAGTACTTC; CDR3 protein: CASSFAARDVQYF
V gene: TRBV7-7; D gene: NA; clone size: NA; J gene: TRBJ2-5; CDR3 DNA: TGTGCCAGCAGCTCGAGCCGGGAGACCCAGTACTTC; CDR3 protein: CASSSSRETQYF
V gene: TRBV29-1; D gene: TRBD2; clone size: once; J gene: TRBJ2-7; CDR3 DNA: TGCAGCGTTCTCACTAGCGTATCCTACGAGCAGTACTTC; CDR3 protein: CSVLTSVSYEQYF
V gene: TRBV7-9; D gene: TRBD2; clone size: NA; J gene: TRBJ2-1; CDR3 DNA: TGTGCCAGCAGCGATAGCGGGAACAATGAGCAGTTCTTC; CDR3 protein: CASSDSGNNEQFF